The source of this T cell receptor beta chain is a study of T cell responses to AZD1222 COVID-19 vaccine. Trimming pared 3 bases from V and 6 bases from J, leaving 14 bases between. From germline, CDR1 is SGHDN and CDR2 FVKESK. This CDR3 spans 14 amino acids. Libraries were prepared by immunoSEQ multiplex PCR; TCRdb keeps only in-frame clonotypes and omits some of them. The sample carries roughly 170,000 clones, 88% recorded once. The TCR comes from an adult in good health. Here the sequenced sample was peripheral blood, taken on day 0 of AZD1222 vaccination. This sequence joins TRBV14 and TRBJ1-1; D gene uncertain. The CDR3 DNA is TGTGCCAGCAGCCATCGGACCCAAAGCGCTGAAGCTTTCTTT. It encodes CASSHRTQSAEAFF.